A single sample gave rise to the 3 T cell receptor beta chains below, sequenced in a study of blood T cell repertoires in COVID-19. The protocol was immunoSEQ multiplex PCR, while the TCRdb copy is restricted to in-frame clones and leaves out a portion. This sample has approximately 220,000 clones, with about four fifths found just once. Sequenced sample: peripheral blood. The receptors derive from a woman aged 55 to 70 with acute or convalescent COVID-19.

The chain uses TRBV30 and TRBJ1-2; TRBD1 aligns across 7 bases. CDR3 length: 12 amino acids. In germline, CDR1 is GTSNPN, CDR2 SVGIG (reference sequence). Unmatched junction bases numbered 2, after V lost 0 bases and J lost 7 bases. The CDR3 sequence is CAWSVQGFGYTF. CDR3 DNA: TGTGCCTGGAGTGTACAGGGGTTTGGCTACACCTTC.

The chain uses TRBV20-1 and TRBJ2-2, with D perhaps TRBD2 (6 bases). V was pared by 5 bases and J by 6 bases, with 7 bases between. This CDR3 is 11 amino acids long. CDR1 is DFQATT, CDR2 SNEGSKA, per germline (reference sequence). DNA of the CDR3: TGCAGTGCTCGGAGGGCCGGGGAGCTGTTTTTT. This codes for CSARRAGELFF.

This chain connects TRBV30 to TRBJ1-5, with D unresolved. This CDR3 comprises 13 residues. Germline assignment: CDR1 GTSNPN and CDR2 SVGIG (reference sequence). The V end was cut by 0 bases, the J end by 5 bases, with 8 bases between. In nucleotides, the CDR3 is TGTGCCTGGAGTGTACTACGAGATCAGCCCCAGCATTTT. It encodes CAWSVLRDQPQHF.